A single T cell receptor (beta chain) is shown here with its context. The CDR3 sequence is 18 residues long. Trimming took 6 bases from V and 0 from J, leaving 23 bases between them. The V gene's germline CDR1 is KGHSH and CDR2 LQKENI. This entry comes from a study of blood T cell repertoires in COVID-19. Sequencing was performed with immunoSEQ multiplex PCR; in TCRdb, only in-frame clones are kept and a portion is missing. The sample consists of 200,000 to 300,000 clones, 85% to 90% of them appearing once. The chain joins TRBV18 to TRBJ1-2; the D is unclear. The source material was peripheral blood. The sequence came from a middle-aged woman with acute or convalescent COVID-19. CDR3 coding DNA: TGTGCCAGCTCTATGATGGAGAGGCGGGCCCCTTCTAACTATGGCTACACCTTC. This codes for CASSMMERRAPSNYGYTF. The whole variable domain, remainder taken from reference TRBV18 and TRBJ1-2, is NAGVMQNPRHLVRRRGQEARLRCSPMKGHSHVYWYRQLPEEGLKFMVYLQKENIIDESGMPKERFSAEFPKEGPSILRIQQVVRGDSAAYFCASSMMERRAPSNYGYTFGSGTRLTVV.